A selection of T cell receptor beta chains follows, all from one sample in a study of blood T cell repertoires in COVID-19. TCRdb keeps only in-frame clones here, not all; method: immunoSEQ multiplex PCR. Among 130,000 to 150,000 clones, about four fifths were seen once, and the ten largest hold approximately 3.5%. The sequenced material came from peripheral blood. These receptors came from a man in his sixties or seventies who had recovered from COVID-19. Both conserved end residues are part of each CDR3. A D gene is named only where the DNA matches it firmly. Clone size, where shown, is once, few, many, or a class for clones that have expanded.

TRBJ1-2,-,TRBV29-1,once,TGCAGCGTTGAAAACGTAGGGGACTACTATGGCTACACCTTC,CSVENVGDYYGYTF
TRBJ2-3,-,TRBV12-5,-,TGTGCTAGTGGTTCTACGACTAGAACAGATACGCAGTATTTT,CASGSTTRTDTQYF
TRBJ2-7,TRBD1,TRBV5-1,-,TGCGCCAGCAGCCCTGGACAGGGAGGACACGAGCAGTACTTC,CASSPGQGGHEQYF
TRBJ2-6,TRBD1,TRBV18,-,TGTGCCAGCTCACCGGGACAGCTTGGATTCTCTGGGGCCAACGTCCTGACTTTC,CASSPGQLGFSGANVLTF
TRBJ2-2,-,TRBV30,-,TGTGCCTGGAGTGTACAGGGGAACACCGGGGAGCTGTTTTTT,CAWSVQGNTGELFF
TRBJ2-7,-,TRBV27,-,TGTGCCAGCAGTATGGGACTGTACTACGAGCAGTACTTC,CASSMGLYYEQYF
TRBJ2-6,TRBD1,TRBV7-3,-,TGTGCCAGCAGCGCCGGGACAGGGGCCTCTGGGGCCAACGTCCTGACTTTC,CASSAGTGASGANVLTF
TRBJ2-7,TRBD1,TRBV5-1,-,TGCGCCAGCAGCTTGGATTGGAGTGGGGACAGGCCGTACGAGCAGTACTTC,CASSLDWSGDRPYEQYF
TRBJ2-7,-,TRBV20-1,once,TGCAGTGCGGCAGAGGGCGGCGAGCAGTACTTC,CSAAEGGEQYF
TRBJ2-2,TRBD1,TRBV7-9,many,TGTGCCAGCAGCATAAACAGGGGGTTGAACACCGGGGAGCTGTTTTTT,CASSINRGLNTGELFF
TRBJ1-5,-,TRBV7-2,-,TGTGCCAGCAGCTCGTTCGGAGGTCCTCAGCCCCAGCATTTT,CASSSFGGPQPQHF
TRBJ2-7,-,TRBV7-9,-,TGTGCCAGCAGCTACGCAGGGATCCACGAGCAGTACTTC,CASSYAGIHEQYF
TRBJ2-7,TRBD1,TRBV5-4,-,TGTGCCAGCAGGAGGGACAGGGGATCCTACGAGCAGTACTTC,CASRRDRGSYEQYF
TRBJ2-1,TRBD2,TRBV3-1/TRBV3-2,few,TGTGCCAGCAGCCGAGTAGCGGGGGCCTACAATGAGCAGTTCTTC,CASSRVAGAYNEQFF
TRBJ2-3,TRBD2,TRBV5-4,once,TGTGCCAGCAGCCCCAGACTAGCGGTCACAGATACGCAGTATTTT,CASSPRLAVTDTQYF
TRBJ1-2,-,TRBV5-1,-,TGCGCCAGCAGCCCGCAGACGCAGGGATATGGCTACACCTTC,CASSPQTQGYGYTF